Reported below is one TCR beta chain. Its antigen is unknown. Base qualities are not provided; no much larger clone lies one nucleotide away. Per the germline V gene (reference sequence), LNHDA is the CDR1 and SQIVND is the CDR2. The junction shows trimming of 7 bases on V and 1 base on J, plus 10 bases between the germline ends. The CDR3, from cysteine to phenylalanine, totals 13 residues. Only the CDR3 DNA is retained, 39 bases long and in frame from the first base. The record originates from a study of blood T cell repertoires in COVID-19 (TCRdb year 2020). A note on the overall study: The collaborator samples originated in the United States, Italy and Spain and spanned the acute and convalescent phases of COVID-19. The prospective study material was composed of cDNA or gDNA derived from T cells, B-cell-depleted T cells, or PBMCs. The dataset comprised deeply sampled blood TCRbeta repertoires from subjects exposed to, actively infected with, or recovered from COVID-19. The repertoires were released in a freely available public database meant as a resource for research on the immune response to SARS-CoV-2. The samples were drawn from two sources: the first 160 participants of the ongoing ImmuneRACE study, and approximately 1,300 subjects contributed by 6 global collaborators. Sample metadata almost always included a de-identified subject ID, COVID-19 status, age in years and sex. Where available, HLA class I and class II types were obtained from metadata supplied by the sample provider rather than from assay-based typing.

Points the paper makes about the study in general: The quantity of clinical and demographic metadata differed by source and by participant and was supplied without curation.

The immunoSEQ Assay, a bias-controlled multiplex PCR, was used to amplify TCRbeta CDR3 regions from genomic DNA. As for the original processing: Nucleated cell counts per sample were estimated from amplification of reference gene primers within the assay. To quantify the absolute abundance of each unique TCRbeta CDR3 rearrangement, sequence reads were collapsed and filtered. Productive Simpson clonality was computed per sample as the square root of Simpson's diversity index over productive rearrangements. Imported from immuneACCESS, the table was reduced by TCRdb to in-frame sequences with V and J called. These copies leave out some clones; in studies compared against another copy, an unresolved V gene accounts for under half, and the cause of the remainder is not known. V and J calls and clone size follow that table, whereas D and trimming were derived from the DNA. For this sample the table gives about 110,000 clones, of which around 76% were detected only once. The ten biggest clones cover around 19% of the sample.

Collaborating institutions collected whole blood in K2EDTA tubes following their own protocols. Collaborator samples were shipped for TCRbeta analysis as frozen whole blood, isolated PBMCs, or DNA extracted from either sample type. Source material: peripheral blood. The TCR comes from a woman between 65 and 79 years old with acute or convalescent COVID-19. This receptor chain uses TRBV19 and TRBJ1-1; TRBD1 is a possible D gene, resting on 5 matching bases. The CDR3 region has the sequence CASIGGPNTEAFF. The DNA sequence is given as TGTGCCAGTATCGGGGGACCGAACACTGAAGCTTTCTTT.